This TCR beta chain was sequenced in a study of monozygotic twins with inflammatory bowel disease. Study-level results: Treatment differences in immunosuppression may have added variability to the repertoires of patients.

Germline V CDR1 and CDR2: DFQATT, SNEGSKA (reference sequence). The CDR3 contains 13 residues. The UMIs contained a 6-nucleotide sample barcode. They were added by template switching during cDNA synthesis. TCRdb processed the 5' RACE reads again and assigns one entry to each CDR3 protein, with no DNA. This sample's table reports approximately 210,000 distinct CDR3 sequences. A note on this clonotype: The antigen remains unidentified.

The rearrangement uses TRBV20-1 and TRBJ2-7; the D gene TCRdb calls, TRBD2, cannot be checked with no DNA. The sample was blood. The source is a human donor with ulcerative colitis or Crohn's disease, or a healthy co-twin of an affected twin (not recorded which). CDR3 region: CSARAGKPYEQYF.